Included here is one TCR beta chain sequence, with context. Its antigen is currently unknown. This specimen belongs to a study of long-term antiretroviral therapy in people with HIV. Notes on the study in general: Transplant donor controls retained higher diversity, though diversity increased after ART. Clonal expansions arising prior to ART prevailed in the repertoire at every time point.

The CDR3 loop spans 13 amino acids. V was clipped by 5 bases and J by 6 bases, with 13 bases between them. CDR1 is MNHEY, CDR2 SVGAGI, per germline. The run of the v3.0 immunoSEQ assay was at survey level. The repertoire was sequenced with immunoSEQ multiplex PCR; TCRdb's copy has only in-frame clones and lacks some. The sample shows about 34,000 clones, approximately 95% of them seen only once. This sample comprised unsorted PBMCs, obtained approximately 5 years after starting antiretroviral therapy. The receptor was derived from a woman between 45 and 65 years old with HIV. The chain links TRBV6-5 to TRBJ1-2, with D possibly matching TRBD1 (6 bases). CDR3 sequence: CASSAQGFDGYTF. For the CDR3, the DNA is TGTGCCAGCAGTGCACAGGGTTTCGATGGCTACACCTTC.